This entry features one T cell receptor (beta chain) sequence. What it recognizes is unknown. This specimen comes from a study of T cell responses to AZD1222 COVID-19 vaccine. Overall study results and limits: As reported, nearly half of all spike-specific TCRs target variant regions that are unmutated.

Trimming cost V 6 bases and J 4 bases, with 15 bases left between them. The CDR3 runs to 14 residues. Germline lookup yields CDR1 KGHSH and CDR2 LQKENI. Sequencing used immunoSEQ multiplex PCR; TCRdb keeps in-frame clones, though not all of them. Here the sample spans 120,000 to 150,000 clones, roughly 89% being singletons. The specimen was peripheral blood, collected 28 days after the second AZD1222 dose. This receptor was taken from an adult who received the AZD1222 COVID-19 vaccine. This chain uses TRBV18 with TRBJ1-1; weak D call: TRBD1 (5 bases). The CDR3 region has the DNA TGTGCCAGCTCCCCAAGAGGGGCGGGCACTGAAGCTTTCTTT. Its translation is CASSPRGAGTEAFF.